This T cell receptor (beta chain) is drawn from a study of early T cells in non-severe SARS-CoV-2 infection. Germline-derived CDR1 and CDR2 are LNHDA and SQIVND (reference sequence). The V gene end was trimmed by 6 bases and the J gene end by 4 bases; junction bases not matched to a gene: 6. The CDR3 has 14 residues. MiXCR was run by TCRdb on the 5' RACE reads, yielding one entry per CDR3 protein. Among under 60,000 distinct CDR3 sequences listed, about 8.2% were seen once. The receptor was isolated from an adult who was a healthcare worker with PCR-confirmed SARS-CoV-2 infection or an uninfected control (not recorded which). The chain carries TRBV19 and TRBJ2-3; 8 bases are shared with TRBD1. Material for sequencing was whole blood. The CDR3 nucleotides are TGTGCCAGTAGCAGGACAGGGATTCCAGATACGCAGTATTTT. As protein: CASSRTGIPDTQYF.